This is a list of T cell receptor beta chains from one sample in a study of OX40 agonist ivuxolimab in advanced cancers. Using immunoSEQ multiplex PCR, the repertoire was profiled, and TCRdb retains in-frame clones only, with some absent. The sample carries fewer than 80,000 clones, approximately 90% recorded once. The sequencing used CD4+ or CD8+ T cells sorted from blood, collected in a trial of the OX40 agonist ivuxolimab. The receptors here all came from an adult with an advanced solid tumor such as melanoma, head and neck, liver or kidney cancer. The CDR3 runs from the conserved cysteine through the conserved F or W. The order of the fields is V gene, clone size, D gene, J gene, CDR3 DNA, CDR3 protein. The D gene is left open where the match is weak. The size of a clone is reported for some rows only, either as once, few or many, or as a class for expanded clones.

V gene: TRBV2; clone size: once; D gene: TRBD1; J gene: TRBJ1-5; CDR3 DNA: TGTGCCAGCAGTAGACAAGGGGGCCGGAGTCAGCCCCAGCATTTT; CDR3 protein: CASSRQGGRSQPQHF
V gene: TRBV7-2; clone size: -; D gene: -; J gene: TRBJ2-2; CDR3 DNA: TGTGCCAGCAGCTTAGGGACTGAGGGTATCGGGACCGGGGAGCTGTTTTTT; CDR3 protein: CASSLGTEGIGTGELFF
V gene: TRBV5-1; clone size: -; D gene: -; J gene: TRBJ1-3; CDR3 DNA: TGCGCCAGCAGCACTGGACAAGTCTCTGGAAACACCATATATTTT; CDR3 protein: CASSTGQVSGNTIYF
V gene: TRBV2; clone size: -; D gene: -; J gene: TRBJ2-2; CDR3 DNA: TGTGCCAGCAGAGGGCCGGGGAACACCGGGGAGCTGTTTTTT; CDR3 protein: CASRGPGNTGELFF
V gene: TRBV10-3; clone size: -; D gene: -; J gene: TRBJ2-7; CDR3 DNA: TGTGCCATCAGTGACCGGGACGGGACCTACGAGCAGTACTTC; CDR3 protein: CAISDRDGTYEQYF
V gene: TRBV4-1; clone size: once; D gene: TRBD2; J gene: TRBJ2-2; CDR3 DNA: TGCGCCAGCAGCCAATTAAGACTAGCGGCCACCGGGGAGCTGTTTTTT; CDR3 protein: CASSQLRLAATGELFF
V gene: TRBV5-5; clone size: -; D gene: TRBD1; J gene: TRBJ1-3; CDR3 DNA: TGTGCCAGCAGCTTGGAACAGGGGGCAAACACCATATATTTT; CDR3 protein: CASSLEQGANTIYF
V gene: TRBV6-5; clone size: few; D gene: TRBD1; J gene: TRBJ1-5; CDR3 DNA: TGTGCCAGCAAGAGGTATACAGGGGACGGTCAGCCCCAGCATTTT; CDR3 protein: CASKRYTGDGQPQHF
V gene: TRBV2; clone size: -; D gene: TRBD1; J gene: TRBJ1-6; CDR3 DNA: TGTGCCAGCAGCGGGACAGGGCCATATAATTCACCCCTCCACTTT; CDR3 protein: CASSGTGPYNSPLHF
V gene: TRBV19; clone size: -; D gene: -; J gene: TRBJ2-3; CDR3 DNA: TGTGCCAGTAGTACCGGGGGCGGCAGTACAGATACGCAGTATTTT; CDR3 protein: CASSTGGGSTDTQYF
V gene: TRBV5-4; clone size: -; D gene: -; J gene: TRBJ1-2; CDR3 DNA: TGTGCCAGCACCACTTCGTACGGTGGGGGCCGTGGCTACACCTTC; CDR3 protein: CASTTSYGGGRGYTF
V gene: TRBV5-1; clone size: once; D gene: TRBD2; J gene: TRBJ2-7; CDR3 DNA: TGCGCCAGCAGCACACTAGCGGGGGAAACCTACGAGCAGTACTTC; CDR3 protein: CASSTLAGETYEQYF
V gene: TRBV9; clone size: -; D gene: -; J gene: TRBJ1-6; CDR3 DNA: TGTGCCAGCAGCGTCACAGGGAATTCACCCCTCCACTTT; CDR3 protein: CASSVTGNSPLHF
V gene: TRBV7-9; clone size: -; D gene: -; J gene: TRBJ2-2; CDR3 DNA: TGTGCCAGCAGCTCCCGGGCCCGAGGCGCCGGGGAGCTGTTTTTT; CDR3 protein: CASSSRARGAGELFF
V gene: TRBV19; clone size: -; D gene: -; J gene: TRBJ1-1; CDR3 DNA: TGTGCCAGTAGTATCCCAGGGGTGAGCACTGAAGCTTTCTTT; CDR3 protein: CASSIPGVSTEAFF
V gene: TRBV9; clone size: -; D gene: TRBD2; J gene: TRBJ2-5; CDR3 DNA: TGTGCCAGCAGCGTAGGCTGGACTAGCGGAGAGACCCAGTACTTC; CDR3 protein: CASSVGWTSGETQYF
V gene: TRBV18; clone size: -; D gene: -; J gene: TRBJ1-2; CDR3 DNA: TGTGCCAGCTCACCCTCCGGGCCGGACCACTATGGCTACACCTTC; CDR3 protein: CASSPSGPDHYGYTF
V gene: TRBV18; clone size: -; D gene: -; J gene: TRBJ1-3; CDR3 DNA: TGTGCCAGCTCACCGGACGGCCTCTCTGGAAACACCATATATTTT; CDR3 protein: CASSPDGLSGNTIYF
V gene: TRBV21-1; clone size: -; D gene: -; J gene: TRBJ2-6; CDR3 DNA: TGTGCCAGCAGCTCCCGAACTAGGCCTGGGGCCAACGTCCTGACTTTC; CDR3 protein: CASSSRTRPGANVLTF
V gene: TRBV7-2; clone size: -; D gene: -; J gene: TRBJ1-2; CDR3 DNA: TGTGCCAGCAGCCTCGGACATTCTACTAACTATGGCTACACCTTC; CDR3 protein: CASSLGHSTNYGYTF
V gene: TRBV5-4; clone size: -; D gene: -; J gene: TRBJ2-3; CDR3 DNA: TGTGCCAGCAGCTTTAAAGACAGCACAGATACGCAGTATTTT; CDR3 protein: CASSFKDSTDTQYF
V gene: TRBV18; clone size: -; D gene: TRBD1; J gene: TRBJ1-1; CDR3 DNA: TGTGCCAGCTCGAGACAGGGAGACACTGAAGCTTTCTTT; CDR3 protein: CASSRQGDTEAFF
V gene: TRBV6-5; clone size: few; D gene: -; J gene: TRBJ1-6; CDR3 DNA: TGTGCCAGCAGTTACACAACAGGGTCTTCATCACCCCTCCACTTT; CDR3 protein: CASSYTTGSSSPLHF
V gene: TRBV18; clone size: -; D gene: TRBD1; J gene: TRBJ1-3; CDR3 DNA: TGTGCCAGCTCACCATCGGCAGGGGGAAGTGCTGGAAACACCATATATTTT; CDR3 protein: CASSPSAGGSAGNTIYF
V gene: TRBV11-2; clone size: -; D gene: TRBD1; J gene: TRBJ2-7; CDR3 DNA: TGTGCCAGCAGCTTAGGACAGGGGCCCTACGAGCAGTACTTC; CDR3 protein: CASSLGQGPYEQYF
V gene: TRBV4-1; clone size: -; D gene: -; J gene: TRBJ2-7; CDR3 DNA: TGCGCCAGCAGCCAAGATCACGGCGGGGGCTCGGGGGAGCAGTACTTC; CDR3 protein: CASSQDHGGGSGEQYF
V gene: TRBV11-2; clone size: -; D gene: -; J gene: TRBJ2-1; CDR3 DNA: TGTGCCAGCAGCTTAGCGTGGGGAGGAAATGAGCAGTTCTTC; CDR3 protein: CASSLAWGGNEQFF
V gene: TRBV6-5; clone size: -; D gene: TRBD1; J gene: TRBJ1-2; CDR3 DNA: TGTGCCAGCAGTTACATGGGACAGGGGGCGACTGGCTACACCTTC; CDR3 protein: CASSYMGQGATGYTF
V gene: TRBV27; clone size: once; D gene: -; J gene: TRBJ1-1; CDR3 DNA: TGTGCCAGCACCACCCTAAGACAGCGGAACACTGAAGCTTTCTTT; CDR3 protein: CASTTLRQRNTEAFF
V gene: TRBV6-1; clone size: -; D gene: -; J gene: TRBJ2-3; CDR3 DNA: TGTGCCGCCCACCGAGATACGCAGTATTTT; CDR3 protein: CAAHRDTQYF
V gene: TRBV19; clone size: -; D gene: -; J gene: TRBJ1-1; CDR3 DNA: TGTGCCAGTAGGTCCAGGGGCACCCAGAACACTGAAGCTTTCTTT; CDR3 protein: CASRSRGTQNTEAFF
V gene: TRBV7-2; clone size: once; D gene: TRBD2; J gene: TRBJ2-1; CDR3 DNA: TGTGCCAGCAGCCCTGCCCGGCTAGCGGGGGGAGAGGAGCAGTTCTTC; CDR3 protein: CASSPARLAGGEEQFF
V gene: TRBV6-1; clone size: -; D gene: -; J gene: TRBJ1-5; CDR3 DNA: TGTGCCAGCAGGGGGACATTGAGCTCGCAGCCCCAGCATTTT; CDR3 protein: CASRGTLSSQPQHF
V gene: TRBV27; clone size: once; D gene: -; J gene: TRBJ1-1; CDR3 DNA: TGTGCCAGCAGTCCGTCGAATGTAGGCACTGAAGCTTTCTTT; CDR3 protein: CASSPSNVGTEAFF
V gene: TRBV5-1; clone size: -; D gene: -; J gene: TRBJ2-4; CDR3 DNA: TGCGCCAGCAGCAGCCGGGACTTGGCCAAAAACATTCAGTACTTC; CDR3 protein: CASSSRDLAKNIQYF
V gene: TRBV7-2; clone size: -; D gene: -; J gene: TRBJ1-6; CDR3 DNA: TGTGCCAGCAGCCATCCAAGGGCAGGGCCCTCCTATAATTCACCCCTCCACTTT; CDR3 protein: CASSHPRAGPSYNSPLHF
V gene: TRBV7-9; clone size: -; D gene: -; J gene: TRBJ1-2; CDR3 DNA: TGTGCCAGCAGCCCTACAGGCCCTATCGAAGGGCATGGCTACACCTTC; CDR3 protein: CASSPTGPIEGHGYTF
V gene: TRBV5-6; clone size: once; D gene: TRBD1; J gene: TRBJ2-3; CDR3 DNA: TGTGCCAGCAGCGGCGGGACAGGGGGCCGGAATACGCAGTATTTT; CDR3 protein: CASSGGTGGRNTQYF
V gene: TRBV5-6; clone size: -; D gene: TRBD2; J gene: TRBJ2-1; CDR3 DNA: TGTGCCAGCATCCTGACTAGCGGGGGGTACAATGAGCAGTTCTTC; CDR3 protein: CASILTSGGYNEQFF
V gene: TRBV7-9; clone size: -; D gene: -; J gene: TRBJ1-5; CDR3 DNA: TGTGCCAGCAGCTTAGGGGCAGGCAATCAGCCCCAGCATTTT; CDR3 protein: CASSLGAGNQPQHF
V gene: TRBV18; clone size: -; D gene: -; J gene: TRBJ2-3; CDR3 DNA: TGTGCCAGCTCACACCTACAGGCCTCTAGCACAGATACGCAGTATTTT; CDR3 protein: CASSHLQASSTDTQYF
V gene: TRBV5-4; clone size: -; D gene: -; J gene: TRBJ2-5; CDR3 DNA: TGTGCCAGCAGCTTGACAGGAACTCAAGAGACCCAGTACTTC; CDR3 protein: CASSLTGTQETQYF
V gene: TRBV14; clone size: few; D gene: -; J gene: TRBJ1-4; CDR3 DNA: TGTGCCAGCAGCCTTGAAGGGTACGGAAAACTGTTTTTT; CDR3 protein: CASSLEGYGKLFF
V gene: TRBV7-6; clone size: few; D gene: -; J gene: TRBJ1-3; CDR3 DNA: TGTGCCAGCAGCCCCGAGACCGGGGGCTATGGAAACACCATATATTTT; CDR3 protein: CASSPETGGYGNTIYF
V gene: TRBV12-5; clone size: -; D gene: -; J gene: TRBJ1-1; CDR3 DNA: TGTGCTAGTGGTTTGGTACGAAAACCCACTGAAGCTTTCTTT; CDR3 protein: CASGLVRKPTEAFF
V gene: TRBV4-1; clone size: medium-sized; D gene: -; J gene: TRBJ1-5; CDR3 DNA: TGCGCCAGCAGCCTGGACACTGATCAGCCCCAGCATTTT; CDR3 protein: CASSLDTDQPQHF
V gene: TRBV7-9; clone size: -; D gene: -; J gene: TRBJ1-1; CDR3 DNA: TGTGCCAGCAGCCCGGACAGCCTTTCACCTGAAGCTTTCTTT; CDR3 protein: CASSPDSLSPEAFF
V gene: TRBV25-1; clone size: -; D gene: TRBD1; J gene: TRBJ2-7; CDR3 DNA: TGTGCCAGCAGTAACGACAGGGGTTGGCACGAGCAGTACTTC; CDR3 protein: CASSNDRGWHEQYF